This T cell receptor beta chain was sequenced during a study of blood T cell repertoires in COVID-19. About the study: Material from acute and convalescent COVID-19 was sourced from the United States, Italy and Spain. In each case, the material was cDNA or gDNA derived from T cells, B-cell-depleted T cells, or PBMCs.

V was shortened by 3 bases and J by 5 bases, with 19 bases between the two germline ends. The CDR3 runs to 16 residues. Germline CDR1 reads SGHTA; CDR2 reads FQGTGA. Original processing notes: Quantification of nucleated cells was approximated via reference gene primer amplification. Some clones are missing from TCRdb's copy, which holds only in-frame ones; the method was immunoSEQ multiplex PCR. That table furnishes V, J and clone size, whereas the DNA furnished D and trimming. The sample consists of 200,000 to 300,000 clones, around nine tenths of them appearing once. The Seattle patients, enrolled during active infection, were followed longitudinally.

The receptor comes from a woman aged 60-75 years with COVID-19, enrolled during active disease. The chain joins TRBV7-3 to TRBJ1-1; D not resolved. Source material: peripheral blood. CDR3 sequence reads: CASSLSPATPGTEAFF. CDR3 in DNA: TGTGCCAGCAGCTTGTCCCCCGCAACCCCGGGGACTGAAGCTTTCTTT.